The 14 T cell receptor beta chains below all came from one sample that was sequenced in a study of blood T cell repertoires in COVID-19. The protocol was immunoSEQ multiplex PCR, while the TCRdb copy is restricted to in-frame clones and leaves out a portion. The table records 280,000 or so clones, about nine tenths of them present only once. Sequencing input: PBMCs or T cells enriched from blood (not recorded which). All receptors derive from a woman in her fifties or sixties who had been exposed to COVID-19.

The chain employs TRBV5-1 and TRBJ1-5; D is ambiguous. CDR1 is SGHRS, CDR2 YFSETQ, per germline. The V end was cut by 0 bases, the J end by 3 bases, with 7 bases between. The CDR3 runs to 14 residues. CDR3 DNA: TGCGCCAGCAGCTTGGCCGGTGACAATCAGCCCCAGCATTTT. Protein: CASSLAGDNQPQHF.

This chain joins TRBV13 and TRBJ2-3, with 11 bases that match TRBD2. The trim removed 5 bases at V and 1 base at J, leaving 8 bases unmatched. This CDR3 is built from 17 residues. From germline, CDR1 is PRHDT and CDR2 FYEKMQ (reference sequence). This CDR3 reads CASSPYGTSGGTDTQYF. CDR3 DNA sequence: TGTGCCAGCAGCCCCTACGGGACTAGCGGAGGCACAGATACGCAGTATTTT.

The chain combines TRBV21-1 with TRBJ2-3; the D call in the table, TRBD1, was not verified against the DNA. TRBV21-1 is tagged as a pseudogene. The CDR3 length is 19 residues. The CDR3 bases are TGTGCCAGCAGCAAAGAAGGGGAGCTGACAGGGGCTAGCACAGATACGCAGTATTTT. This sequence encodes CASSKEGELTGASTDTQYF.

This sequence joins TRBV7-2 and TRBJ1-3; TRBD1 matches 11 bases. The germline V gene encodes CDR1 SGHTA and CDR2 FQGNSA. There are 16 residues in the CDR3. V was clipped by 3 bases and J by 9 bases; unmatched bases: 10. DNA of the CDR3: TGTGCCAGCAGCTTTTCCGGGACAGGGGGAATGGGCACCATATATTTT. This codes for CASSFSGTGGMGTIYF.

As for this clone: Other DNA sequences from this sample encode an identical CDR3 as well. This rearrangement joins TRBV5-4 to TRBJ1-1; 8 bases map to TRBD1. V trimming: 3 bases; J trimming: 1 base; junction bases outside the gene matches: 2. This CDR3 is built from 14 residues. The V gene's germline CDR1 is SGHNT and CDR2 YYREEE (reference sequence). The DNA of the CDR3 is TGTGCCAGCAGCTCAGGACAGGGGAACACTGAAGCTTTCTTT. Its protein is CASSSGQGNTEAFF.

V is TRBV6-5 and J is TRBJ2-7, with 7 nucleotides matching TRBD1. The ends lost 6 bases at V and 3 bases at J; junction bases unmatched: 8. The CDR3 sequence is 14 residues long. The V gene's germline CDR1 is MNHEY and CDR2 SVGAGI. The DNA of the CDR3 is TGTGCCAGCAGGGGTACGGGACAGCGCTACGAGCAGTACTTC. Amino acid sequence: CASRGTGQRYEQYF.

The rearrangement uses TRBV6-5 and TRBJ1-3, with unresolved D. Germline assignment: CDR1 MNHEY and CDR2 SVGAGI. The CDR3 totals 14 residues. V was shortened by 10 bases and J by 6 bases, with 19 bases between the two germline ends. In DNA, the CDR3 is TGTGCCACCCTTTGGCGGGGAATCGAAAACACCATATATTTT. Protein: CATLWRGIENTIYF.

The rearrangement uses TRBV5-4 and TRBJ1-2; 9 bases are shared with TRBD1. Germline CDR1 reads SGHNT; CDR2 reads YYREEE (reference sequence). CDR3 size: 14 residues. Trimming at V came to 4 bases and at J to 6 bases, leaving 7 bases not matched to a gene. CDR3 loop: CASSRDRDKDGYTF. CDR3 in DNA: TGTGCCAGCAGCCGGGACAGGGATAAAGATGGCTACACCTTC.

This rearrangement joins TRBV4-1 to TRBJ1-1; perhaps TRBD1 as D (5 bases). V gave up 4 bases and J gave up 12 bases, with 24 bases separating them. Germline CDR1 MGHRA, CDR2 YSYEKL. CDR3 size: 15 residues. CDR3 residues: CASSPGQDQDRLPFF. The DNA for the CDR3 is TGCGCCAGCAGCCCAGGGCAAGATCAGGACCGACTTCCTTTCTTT.

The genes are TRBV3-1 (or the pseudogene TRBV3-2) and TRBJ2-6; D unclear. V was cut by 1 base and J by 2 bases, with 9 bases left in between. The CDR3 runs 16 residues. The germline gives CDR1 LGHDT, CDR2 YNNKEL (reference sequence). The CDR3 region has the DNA TGTGCCAGCAGCCAAGTTGTAGTTCCTGGGGCCAACGTCCTGACTTTC. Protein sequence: CASSQVVVPGANVLTF.

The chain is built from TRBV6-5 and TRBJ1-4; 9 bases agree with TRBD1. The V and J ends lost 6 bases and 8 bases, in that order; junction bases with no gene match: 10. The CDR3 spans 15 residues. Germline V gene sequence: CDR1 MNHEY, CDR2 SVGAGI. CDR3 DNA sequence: TGTGCCAGCAGGGGTTGGACAGGGGTGGGAGAAAAACTGTTTTTT. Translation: CASRGWTGVGEKLFF.

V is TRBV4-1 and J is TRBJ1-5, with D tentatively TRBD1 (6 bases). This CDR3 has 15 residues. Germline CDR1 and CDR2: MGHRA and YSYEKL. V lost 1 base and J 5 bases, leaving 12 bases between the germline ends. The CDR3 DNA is TGCGCCAGCAGCCAAGGACAGACAGGTTATCAGCCCCAGCATTTT. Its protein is CASSQGQTGYQPQHF.

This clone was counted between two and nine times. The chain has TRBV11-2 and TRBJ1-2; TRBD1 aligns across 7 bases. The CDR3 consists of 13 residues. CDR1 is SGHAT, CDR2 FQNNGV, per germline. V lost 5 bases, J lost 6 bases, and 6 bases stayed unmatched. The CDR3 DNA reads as TGTGCCAGCAGCCGGGACAGAGATCATGGCTACACCTTC. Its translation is CASSRDRDHGYTF.

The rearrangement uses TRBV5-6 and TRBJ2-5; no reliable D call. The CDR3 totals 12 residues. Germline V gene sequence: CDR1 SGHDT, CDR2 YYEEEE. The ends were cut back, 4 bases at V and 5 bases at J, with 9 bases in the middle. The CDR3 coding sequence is TGTGCCAGCAGCCGCCGGTGGGAGACCCAGTACTTC. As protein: CASSRRWETQYF. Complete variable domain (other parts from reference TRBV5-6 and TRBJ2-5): DAGVTQSPTHLIKTRGQQVTLRCSPKSGHDTVSWYQQALGQGPQFIFQYYEEEERQRGNFPDRFSGHQFPNYSSELNVNALLLGDSALYLCASSRRWETQYFGPGTRLLVL.